This TCR beta chain is drawn from a study of T-cell memory formation after mild COVID-19. In TCRdb, the 5' RACE reads were re-called with MiXCR into one record per CDR3 protein. The sample includes under 250,000 distinct CDR3 sequences, over 9% seen only once; the top ten take roughly 3.5%. The V end was cut by 4 bases, the J end by 4 bases, with 20 bases between. From germline, CDR1 is LGHNA and CDR2 YSLEER. This CDR3 region has 18 residues. Sequenced sample: PBMCs or a T cell subset sorted from them (not recorded which). The receptor's source is a man aged 18 to 35 who had mild COVID-19 (a few samples of this study predate the infection). Cell type and time point are not known. The chain recombines TRBV4-3 with TRBJ2-6; D tentatively reads TRBD1 or TRBD2 (5 bases each). CDR3 protein: CASSRASRGTSGANVLTF. In nucleotides, the CDR3 is TGCGCCAGCAGCCGAGCCTCGAGGGGCACATCCGGGGCCAACGTCCTGACTTTC.